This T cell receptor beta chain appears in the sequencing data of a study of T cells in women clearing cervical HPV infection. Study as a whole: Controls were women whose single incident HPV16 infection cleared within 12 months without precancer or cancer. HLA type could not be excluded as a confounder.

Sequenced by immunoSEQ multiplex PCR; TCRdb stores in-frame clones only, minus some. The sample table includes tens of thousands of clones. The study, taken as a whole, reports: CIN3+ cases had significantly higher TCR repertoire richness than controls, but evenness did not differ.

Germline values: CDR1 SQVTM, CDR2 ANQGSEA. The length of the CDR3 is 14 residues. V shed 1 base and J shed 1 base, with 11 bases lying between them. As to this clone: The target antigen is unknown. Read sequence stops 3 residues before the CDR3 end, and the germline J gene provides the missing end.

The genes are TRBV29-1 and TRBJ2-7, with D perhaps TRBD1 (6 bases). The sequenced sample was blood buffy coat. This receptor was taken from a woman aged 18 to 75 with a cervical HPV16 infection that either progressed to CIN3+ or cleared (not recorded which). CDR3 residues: CSVEGQATSYEQYF. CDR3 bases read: TGCAGCGTTGAAGGACAGGCGACATCCTACGAG.